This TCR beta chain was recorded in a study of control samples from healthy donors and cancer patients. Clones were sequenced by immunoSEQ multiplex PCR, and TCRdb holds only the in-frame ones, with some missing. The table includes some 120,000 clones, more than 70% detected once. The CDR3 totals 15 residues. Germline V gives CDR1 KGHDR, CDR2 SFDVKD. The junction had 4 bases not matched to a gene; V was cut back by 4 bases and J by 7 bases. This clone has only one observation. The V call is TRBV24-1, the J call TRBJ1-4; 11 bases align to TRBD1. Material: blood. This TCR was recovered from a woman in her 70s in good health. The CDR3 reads CATSEPGTGGEKLFF. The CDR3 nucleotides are TGTGCCACCAGTGAACCCGGGACAGGGGGTGAAAAACTGTTTTTT.